This TCR beta chain was documented in a study of regulatory T cells in long-lasting Graves disease. Building the TCR beta libraries relied on iRepertoire HTBI primers, and CDR3 regions underwent Arm-PCR. TCRdb called the multiplex PCR reads again in MiXCR, with one record for every CDR3 protein. The table records under 500,000 distinct CDR3 sequences, under 25% of them present only once. Germline V CDR1 and CDR2: SGHRS, YFSETQ. This CDR3 has 15 amino acids. V was trimmed by 0 bases and J by 5 bases, leaving 14 bases between them. The time point: persistent/refractory GD, antithyroid drugs over 5 years with positive TRAb. Construction of the TCR library relied on RNA isolated from PBMCs.

The sequenced sample was peripheral blood mononuclear cells (PBMCs), obtained when the disease was refractory, from a patient treated with antithyroid drugs. The receptor was isolated from a female donor with Graves disease. V usage is TRBV5-1 and J usage is TRBJ1-1; D gene unclear. This CDR3 is CASSLEVGWRTEAFF. The CDR3 region has the DNA TGCGCCAGCAGCTTGGAGGTGGGCTGGAGGACTGAAGCTTTCTTT.